What follows are 4 T cell receptor beta chains derived from one specimen sequenced in a study of cytomegalovirus exposure and HLA in healthy donors. The repertoire was sequenced with immunoSEQ multiplex PCR; TCRdb's copy has only in-frame clones and lacks some. The data contain over 200,000 clones, approximately 83% of them seen just once; the ten biggest clones take up around 15%. The sample comprised PBMCs. The receptors were sampled from a woman aged 30 to 39 in good health and CMV-seropositive.

The V gene is TRBV9, the J gene TRBJ1-1; D uncertain. CDR3 length equals 13 residues. The V end lost 0 bases, the J end lost 6 bases, and 9 bases lay between the germline ends. Germline loops: CDR1 SGDLS, CDR2 YYNGEE. The CDR3 bases are TGTGCCAGCAGCGTAGCCCCATGGGCTGAAGCTTTCTTT. Translated, it gives CASSVAPWAEAFF.

The V gene is TRBV28, the J gene TRBJ2-3, with 15 bases identical to TRBD2. Germline values: CDR1 MDHEN, CDR2 SYDVKM. The CDR3 spans 14 residues. J was trimmed by 5 bases and V by 11 bases; bases with no gene match: 5. In nucleotides, the CDR3 is TGTGCCTCGGGACTAGCGGGAGGAGGAGATACGCAGTATTTT. It translates to CASGLAGGGDTQYF.

The J gene is TRBJ1-1, the V gene TRBV11-3; a weak D match, TRBD1 (5 bases). The CDR3 length is 13 residues. Germline V gene lookup returns CDR1 SGHNT and CDR2 YENEEA. The V end was cut by 3 bases, the J end by 7 bases, with 12 bases between. DNA for the CDR3: TGTGCCAGCAGCTTGAGGACTAGGGGTGAAGCTTTCTTT. It is translated as CASSLRTRGEAFF.

This chain uses TRBV5-1 with TRBJ2-1; D not resolved. Germline CDR1 SGHRS, CDR2 YFSETQ. V was pared by 0 bases and J by 0 bases, with 7 bases between. The CDR3 consists of 15 residues. Here the CDR3 reads CASSLEGSSYNEQFF. CDR3 DNA sequence: TGCGCCAGCAGCTTGGAGGGCAGCTCCTACAATGAGCAGTTCTTC.